The rows below give T cell receptor beta chains drawn from one sample of a study of tumor-infiltrating lymphocytes in localized non-small cell lung cancer. Here immunoSEQ multiplex PCR was the method, and the copy in TCRdb shows in-frame clones only, minus some. The repertoire consists of 10,000 to 15,000 clones, with about 84% occurring once and the leading ten covering more than 10%. Sequenced material: uninvolved lung tissue not adjacent to the tumor. The receptors here all came from a human donor with non-small cell lung cancer. Both conserved end residues are part of each CDR3. A D gene is named only where the DNA matches it firmly. The size entry is marked missing in some rows and otherwise reads once, few, many or a size class.

>.|TRBJ2-7|TRBV29-1|.
TGCAGCGTTTGGGGGAGAAACGAGCAGTACTTC
CSVWGRNEQYF
>.|TRBJ2-1|TRBV4-1|.
TGCGCCAGCAGCCAAGGGGGGTATGAGCAGTTCTTC
CASSQGGYEQFF
>.|TRBJ2-3|TRBV5-4|.
TGTGCCAGCAGCTCGACAGGTGGGGGTAGCACAGATACGCAGTATTTT
CASSSTGGGSTDTQYF
>.|TRBJ2-2|TRBV11-3|.
TGTGCCAGCAGCTTAAACAGGGGAGGTACCGGGGAGCTGTTTTTT
CASSLNRGGTGELFF
>.|TRBJ1-1|TRBV7-9|.
TGTGCCATTGACAAGAACACTGAAGCTTTCTTT
CAIDKNTEAFF
>.|TRBJ1-6|TRBV19|few
TGTGCCAGTAGTATCATGGCGTCAGATCGATCACCCCTCCACTTT
CASSIMASDRSPLHF
>TRBD2|TRBJ2-3|TRBV5-5|medium-sized
TGTGCCAGCAGCCCGGGGGGGGCAGATACGCAGTATTTT
CASSPGGADTQYF
>TRBD1|TRBJ1-4|TRBV4-2|.
TGTGCCAGCAGCCAAGAACAGGGGTGGGAAAAACTGTTTTTT
CASSQEQGWEKLFF
>.|TRBJ2-5|TRBV5-1|once
TGCGCCAGCAGCTTGGTTGGGTCACTAGCCGATCAAGAGACCCAGTACTTC
CASSLVGSLADQETQYF
>TRBD1|TRBJ2-7|TRBV2|.
TGTGCCAGCAGTGGAAGGACAGGGAGACGGTACGAGCAGTACTTC
CASSGRTGRRYEQYF
>.|TRBJ1-2|TRBV19|.
TGTGCCAGCCGCGCGGATGAGGGTGGCTACACCTTC
CASRADEGGYTF
>TRBD2|TRBJ2-3|TRBV10-3|.
TGTGCCATCAGTGTTTTGGCTAGCGGGAGTACAGATACGCAGTATTTT
CAISVLASGSTDTQYF
>.|TRBJ2-7|TRBV4-2|.
TGTGCCAGCAGCCAAGTAACTGGGCTAAGAAGCCACGTTCCCTACGAGCAGTACTTC
CASSQVTGLRSHVPYEQYF
>.|TRBJ2-3|TRBV6-5|.
TGTGCCAGCAGTTACAGACAGGCGTTCACAGATACGCAGTATTTT
CASSYRQAFTDTQYF
>.|TRBJ2-5|TRBV7-2|.
TGTGCCAGCGCAGCTTACTCTGGGGATCGTCGAGAGACCCAGTACTTC
CASAAYSGDRRETQYF
>.|TRBJ2-1|TRBV7-6|.
TGTGCCAGCAGCTCCGCTTTTCTAAGCTCCTACAATGAGCAGTTCTTC
CASSSAFLSSYNEQFF
>.|TRBJ1-5|TRBV4-3|.
TGCGCCAGCAGCCAAGTTTATAGCAATCAGCCCCAGCATTTT
CASSQVYSNQPQHF
>.|TRBJ2-3|TRBV19|.
TGTGCCAGTAGGTCCAGCAGGGTTGGAACAGATACGCAGTATTTT
CASRSSRVGTDTQYF
>.|TRBJ2-2|TRBV6-4|.
TGTGCCAGCAGAGGGAACACCGGGGAGCTGTTTTTT
CASRGNTGELFF
>TRBD1|TRBJ2-5|TRBV7-2|.
TGTGCCAGCAGCGCTTCAGCCGCCGGGACAGGGGGGGCCCAGTACTTC
CASSASAAGTGGAQYF
>.|TRBJ2-7|TRBV4-1|.
TGCGCCAGCAGCCAAGATGTGTCCTACGAGCAGTACTTC
CASSQDVSYEQYF
>.|TRBJ2-2|TRBV7-2|.
TGTGCCAGCAGCCGAGACAGGATGAACACCGGGGAGCTGTTTTTT
CASSRDRMNTGELFF
>.|TRBJ1-1|TRBV5-6|.
TGTGCCAGCTCCGCCGCAGGGAGACTGAACACTGAAGCTTTCTTT
CASSAAGRLNTEAFF
>TRBD1|TRBJ1-4|TRBV7-9|.
TGTGCCAGCAAAGGACAGGGCGCAAAACTGTTTTTT
CASKGQGAKLFF
>TRBD1|TRBJ1-6|TRBV10-3|.
TGTGCCACCAACTCTCCTGACAGGGGAGGCGGTAATTCACCCCTCCACTTT
CATNSPDRGGGNSPLHF
>.|TRBJ1-4|TRBV7-8|.
TGTGCCAGCAGCTTAATGGGGCTCGGTGAAAAACTGTTTTTT
CASSLMGLGEKLFF